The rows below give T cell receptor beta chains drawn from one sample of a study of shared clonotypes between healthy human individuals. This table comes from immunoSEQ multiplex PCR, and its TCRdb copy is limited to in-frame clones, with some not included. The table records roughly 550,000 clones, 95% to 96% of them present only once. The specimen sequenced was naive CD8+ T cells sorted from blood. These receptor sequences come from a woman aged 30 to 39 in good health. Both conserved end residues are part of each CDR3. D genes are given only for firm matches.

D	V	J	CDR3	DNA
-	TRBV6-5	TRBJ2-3	CASSYSGGTDTQYF	TGTGCCAGCAGTTACTCAGGGGGCACAGATACGCAGTATTTT
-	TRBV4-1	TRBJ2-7	CASSQVDGSYEQYF	TGCGCCAGCAGCCAAGTGGACGGGAGTTACGAGCAGTACTTC
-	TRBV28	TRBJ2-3	CASSFLGSTDTQYF	TGTGCCAGCAGTTTTTTAGGGAGCACAGATACGCAGTATTTT
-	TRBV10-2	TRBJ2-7	CANSPAGPPYEQYF	TGCGCCAACTCCCCTGCGGGACCTCCCTACGAGCAGTACTTC
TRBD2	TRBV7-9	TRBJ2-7	CASSFSGSSYEQYF	TGTGCCAGCAGTTTTAGCGGGAGCTCCTACGAGCAGTACTTC
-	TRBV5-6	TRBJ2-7	CASSSGQGFSYEQYF	TGTGCCAGCAGCTCGGGTCAGGGGTTCTCCTACGAGCAGTACTTC
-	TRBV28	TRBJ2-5	CASTKVETQYF	TGTGCCAGCACGAAGGTAGAGACCCAGTACTTC
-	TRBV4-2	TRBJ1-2	CASTRTGVLNYGYTF	TGTGCCAGCACAAGAACCGGCGTACTAAACTATGGCTACACCTTC
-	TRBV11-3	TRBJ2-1	CASSFMGGNNEQFF	TGTGCCAGCAGCTTCATGGGGGGAAACAATGAGCAGTTCTTC
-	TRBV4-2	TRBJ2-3	CASSQDPAGSTDTQYF	TGTGCCAGCAGCCAAGATCCGGCGGGATCAACAGATACGCAGTATTTT
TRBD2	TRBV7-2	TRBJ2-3	CASSLLLSGSAQYF	TGTGCCAGCAGCTTGTTGCTGAGCGGGAGTGCGCAGTATTTT
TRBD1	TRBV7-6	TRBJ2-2	CASSLARDRMDTGELFF	TGTGCCAGCAGCTTAGCCCGGGACAGGATGGACACCGGGGAGCTGTTTTTT
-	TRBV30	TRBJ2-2	CAWTLDTGELFF	TGTGCCTGGACCTTAGACACCGGGGAGCTGTTTTTT
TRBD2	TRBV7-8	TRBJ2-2	CASSQEELAGAGELFF	TGTGCCAGCAGCCAAGAGGAGCTAGCGGGAGCCGGGGAGCTGTTTTTT
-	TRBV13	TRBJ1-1	CASSYAGGTEAFF	TGTGCCAGCAGCTATGCAGGAGGAACTGAAGCTTTCTTT
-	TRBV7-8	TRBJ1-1	CASSWSETFNTEAFF	TGTGCCAGCAGCTGGTCGGAGACATTTAACACTGAAGCTTTCTTT